Given below is one TCR beta chain in context. Only in-frame clones appear in the TCRdb table, and some are missing; sequencing was by immunoSEQ multiplex PCR. The repertoire holds about 490,000 clones, 70% to 85% seen once, with approximately 12% in the top ten. This sample stems from a study of shared clonotypes between healthy human individuals. With 7 bases removed from V and 0 bases from J, the gap between germline ends came to 10 bases. CDR3 length: 14 amino acids. Germline CDR1 and CDR2: SGHVS and FQNEAQ. This TCR derives from a woman aged 40-49 years in good health. Some clones in this sample may be carry-over from other donors' samples. This rearrangement joins TRBV7-8 to TRBJ2-4; D not resolved. The sample consisted of PBMCs. CDR3 sequence (DNA): TGTGCCAGCACCATAAATCTAGCCAAAAACATTCAGTACTTC. This gives the protein CASTINLAKNIQYF.